These T cell receptor beta chains were read from a single sample in a study of blood T cell repertoires in COVID-19. TCRdb's table, derived via immunoSEQ multiplex PCR, lists solely in-frame clones and lacks some. The table lists fewer than 85,000 clones, around 90% of them singletons, with about 5.3% in the top ten. The sample was peripheral blood. The receptor source for this set is a middle-aged man with active COVID-19. CDR3s include the opening cysteine and the closing phenylalanine or tryptophan. Fields, in order: clone size, CDR3 length, D gene, V gene, J gene, CDR3 DNA, CDR3 protein. A D gene is named only where the DNA matches it firmly. Part of the rows lack a size; the others show once, few, many or a class for expanded clones.

-,16,-,TRBV7-3,TRBJ1-5,TGTGCCAGCAGCTTTGTGGGCAGTATAATCAATCAGCCCCAGCATTTT,CASSFVGSIINQPQHF
-,15,-,TRBV29-1,TRBJ2-7,TGCAGCGTTGCAATAGGGTCGGACTATTCCTACGAGCAGTACTTC,CSVAIGSDYSYEQYF
-,15,-,TRBV4-1,TRBJ2-3,TGCGCCAGCAGCCGAGTTGCGGGGGCCACAGATACGCAGTATTTT,CASSRVAGATDTQYF
-,14,-,TRBV19,TRBJ1-4,TGTGCCAGTAGTATTAGGGGAACTAATGAAAAACTGTTTTTT,CASSIRGTNEKLFF
-,13,-,TRBV6-2/TRBV6-3,TRBJ1-2,TGTGCCAGCAGCCGACAGCAACTTTATGGCTACACCTTC,CASSRQQLYGYTF
-,13,-,TRBV10-3,TRBJ1-1,TGTGCCATCAAACCAGGTGCTAACACTGAAGCTTTCTTT,CAIKPGANTEAFF
-,16,-,TRBV5-4,TRBJ2-1,TGTGCCAGCAGCGCCCAAGGGGGGGGACTCGGCGATGAGCAGTTCTTC,CASSAQGGGLGDEQFF
-,13,-,TRBV19,TRBJ2-7,TGTGCCAGTAGTATACAGGGGACCTACGAGCAGTACTTC,CASSIQGTYEQYF
-,15,TRBD2,TRBV7-2,TRBJ2-7,TGTGCCAGCAGCCCGGGGACTAGCGTCTTCTACGAGCAGTACTTC,CASSPGTSVFYEQYF
-,18,-,TRBV21-1,TRBJ2-7,TGTGCCAGCAGCGCAATCCGGACTAGCGGGAAGAGGTCCTACGAGCAGTACTTC,CASSAIRTSGKRSYEQYF
-,15,-,TRBV7-8,TRBJ2-7,TGTGCCAGCAGCTTAGCGGAACAGGGATTCTACGAGCAGTACTTC,CASSLAEQGFYEQYF
-,18,TRBD1,TRBV18,TRBJ2-6,TGTGCCAGCTCACCACTCACAGGGGGTCGCTCTGGGGCCAACGTCCTGACTTTC,CASSPLTGGRSGANVLTF
-,13,-,TRBV7-2,TRBJ2-7,TGTGCCAGCAGCTTAACAGGGACCTACGAGCAGTACTTC,CASSLTGTYEQYF
once,14,-,TRBV5-1,TRBJ1-1,TGCGCCAGCAGCTTGGACAGGGTGAACACTGAAGCTTTCTTT,CASSLDRVNTEAFF
-,15,TRBD2,TRBV6-5,TRBJ2-3,TGTGCCAGTGCTCGGACTAGCGGGAGCGCAGATACGCAGTATTTT,CASARTSGSADTQYF
-,19,TRBD1,TRBV5-5,TRBJ1-4,TGTGCCAGCTGCCATTATGTCCCGGGACAGGGGGGAGCTAATGAAAAACTGTTTTTT,CASCHYVPGQGGANEKLFF
-,15,TRBD1,TRBV5-6,TRBJ2-1,TGTGCCAGCAGCCAAAGGGACAGGGGCTGGAGTGAGCAGTTCTTC,CASSQRDRGWSEQFF
once,13,TRBD1,TRBV28,TRBJ1-2,TGTGCCAGCAGTTTTGAGGACAGGCTTGGCTACACCTTC,CASSFEDRLGYTF
-,15,-,TRBV19,TRBJ2-1,TGTGCCAGTACCCCTCGGCGGAGCTCCTACAATGAGCAGTTCTTC,CASTPRRSSYNEQFF
-,17,-,TRBV7-9,TRBJ2-7,TGTGCCAGCAGCTTAACCAGGGGAGGGCTTCTGTCCTACGAGCAGTACTTC,CASSLTRGGLLSYEQYF
-,15,-,TRBV25-1,TRBJ1-1,TGTGCCAGCAGTCCCCGAGGCAGGGGAGATACTGAAGCTTTCTTT,CASSPRGRGDTEAFF
-,15,-,TRBV18,TRBJ2-1,TGTGCCAGCTCACCCGGGTCTAAATCCTACAATGAGCAGTTCTTC,CASSPGSKSYNEQFF
-,15,-,TRBV21-1,TRBJ2-7,TGTGCCAGCAGCAAATGGGGACTAGCGGGAGTCGAGCAGTACTTC,CASSKWGLAGVEQYF
-,15,TRBD1,TRBV27,TRBJ1-1,TGTGCCAGCAGTCCGGGACAGGGGGCGAGAACTGAAGCTTTCTTT,CASSPGQGARTEAFF
-,17,-,TRBV7-8,TRBJ2-6,TGTGCCAGCAGCCCAGCGGGCGTCCTCTCTGGGGCCAACGTCCTGACTTTC,CASSPAGVLSGANVLTF
-,13,-,TRBV11-2,TRBJ2-1,TGTGCCAGCAGCTTAGATCCCTCCAATGAGCAGTTCTTC,CASSLDPSNEQFF
-,16,TRBD2,TRBV3-1/TRBV3-2,TRBJ2-2,TGTGCCAGCAGCCAAGCAGCTAGCGGGGGGCCCGGGGAGCTGTTTTTT,CASSQAASGGPGELFF
-,16,-,TRBV5-1,TRBJ1-5,TGCGCCAGCAGCTTAGGACCGGGAGTGAGCAATCAGCCCCAGCATTTT,CASSLGPGVSNQPQHF
-,13,-,TRBV4-3,TRBJ1-2,TGCGCCAGCAGGTCAGGCTTAGGCTATGGCTACACCTTC,CASRSGLGYGYTF
-,16,-,TRBV25-1,TRBJ2-3,TGTGCCAGCAGCTCGGGCGCCCCAGGAGGGACAGATACGCAGTATTTT,CASSSGAPGGTDTQYF
-,13,-,TRBV6-5,TRBJ2-2,TGTGCCAGCAGCCAGGGGTGGACCGGGGAGCTGTTTTTT,CASSQGWTGELFF
-,17,TRBD1,TRBV5-6,TRBJ1-6,TGTGCCAGCAGCCAAACCTTCTTGACAGGGTTAGGCTCACCCCTCCACTTT,CASSQTFLTGLGSPLHF
few,14,TRBD1,TRBV28,TRBJ1-5,TGTGCCAGCAGTCCGGGACAGCGCTGGGGGCCCCAGCATTTT,CASSPGQRWGPQHF
-,14,TRBD1,TRBV10-3,TRBJ1-2,TGTGCCATCAGCCATGGGACAGGGGGCTATGGCTACACCTTC,CAISHGTGGYGYTF
-,15,TRBD1,TRBV11-1,TRBJ2-7,TGTGCCAGCAGCTTAGTGGACAGGGGTTCATACGAGCAGTACTTC,CASSLVDRGSYEQYF
-,19,TRBD1,TRBV6-6,TRBJ2-6,TGTGCCAGCAGTCCCAGTCCCGGGACAGGGCCGGCTGGGGCCAACGTCCTGACTTTC,CASSPSPGTGPAGANVLTF
-,14,TRBD1,TRBV6-2/TRBV6-3,TRBJ1-2,TGTGCCAGCAGTCCGACGGGGACAGGCCATGGCTACACCTTC,CASSPTGTGHGYTF
-,13,-,TRBV19,TRBJ2-7,TGTGCCAGTAGTCCGGTGGACATACGCGAGCAGTACTTC,CASSPVDIREQYF
-,14,-,TRBV7-9,TRBJ1-1,TGTGCCAGCAGCTTATTCGGGGGGAGCGGTGAAGCTTTCTTT,CASSLFGGSGEAFF
-,18,-,TRBV19,TRBJ1-5,TGTGCCAGTAGTATATATGTGACAGGAAAGTATAGCAATCAGCCCCAGCATTTT,CASSIYVTGKYSNQPQHF
few,15,-,TRBV6-5,TRBJ1-2,TGTGCCAGCAGTTACCTCACAGGGCCAAACTATGGCTACACCTTC,CASSYLTGPNYGYTF
few,13,-,TRBV5-6,TRBJ1-6,TGTGCCAGCGCCGGGAGCTATAATTCACCCCTCCACTTT,CASAGSYNSPLHF
-,14,-,TRBV5-1,TRBJ2-1,TGCGCCAGCAGCTTGGTGGTCGACAACAATGAGCAGTTCTTC,CASSLVVDNNEQFF